This TCR beta chain appears in the sequencing data of a study of early stage breast cancer tumors. TCRdb's table, derived via immunoSEQ multiplex PCR, lists solely in-frame clones and lacks some. The sample has 25,000 to 30,000 clones, around 50% seen once. Germline CDR1 LNHDA, CDR2 SQIVND (reference sequence). This CDR3 has 17 residues. V trimming: 10 bases; J trimming: 2 bases; junction bases outside the gene matches: 20. This clone has just a few counts. This clonotype was obtained from a person aged 45 to 59 with breast cancer. The chain has TRBV19 and TRBJ2-7, with TRBD2 matching 7 bases. Sequenced: breast tumor tissue. The CDR3: CATTQSSGHSEAYEQYF. The CDR3 bases are TGTGCCACCACCCAGAGTAGCGGGCACTCCGAGGCCTACGAGCAGTACTTC.